The T cell receptor (beta chain) under discussion was sequenced for a study of blood T cell repertoires in COVID-19. Produced via immunoSEQ multiplex PCR; TCRdb's table is partial and in-frame only. The sample has under 300,000 clones, approximately 80% seen once; the top ten hold 4% to 6%. The CDR3 covers 13 residues. Deletions cut 4 bases from V and 1 base from J, with 8 bases between. Sequencing was carried out using peripheral blood. This chain connects TRBV12-3 or TRBV12-4 to TRBJ2-7; D is unclear. The sequence was obtained from a woman older than 75 with active or convalescent COVID-19. Here the CDR3 DNA reads TGTGCCAGCAGTTCCGACATATCCTACGAGCAGTACTTC. Protein product: CASSSDISYEQYF.